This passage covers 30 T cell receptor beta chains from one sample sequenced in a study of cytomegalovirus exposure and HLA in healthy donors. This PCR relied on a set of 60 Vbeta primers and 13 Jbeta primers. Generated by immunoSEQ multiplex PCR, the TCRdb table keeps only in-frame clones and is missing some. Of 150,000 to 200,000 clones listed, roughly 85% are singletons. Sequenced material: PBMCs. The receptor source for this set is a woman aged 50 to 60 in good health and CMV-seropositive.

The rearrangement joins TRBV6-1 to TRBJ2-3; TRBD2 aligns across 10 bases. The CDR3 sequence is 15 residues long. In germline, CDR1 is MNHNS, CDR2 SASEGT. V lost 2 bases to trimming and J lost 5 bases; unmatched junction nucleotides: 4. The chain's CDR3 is CASSERVAGGDTQYF. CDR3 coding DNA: TGTGCCAGCAGTGAAAGGGTAGCGGGAGGAGATACGCAGTATTTT.

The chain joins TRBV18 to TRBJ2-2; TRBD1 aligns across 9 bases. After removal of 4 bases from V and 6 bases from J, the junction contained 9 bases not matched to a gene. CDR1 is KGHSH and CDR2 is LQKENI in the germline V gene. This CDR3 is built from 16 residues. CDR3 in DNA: TGTGCCAGCTCACGGCCGGGACAGGGATCCGCCGGGGAGCTGTTTTTT. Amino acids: CASSRPGQGSAGELFF.

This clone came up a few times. This CDR3 is CASGQGRGQYF. CDR3 sequence (DNA): TGTGCCTCCGGACAGGGTCGAGGGCAGTACTTC. This sequence joins TRBV28 and TRBJ2-7, with TRBD1 matching 8 bases. Germline V gene data show CDR1 as MDHEN and CDR2 as SYDVKM. The CDR3 covers 11 residues. Trimming took 11 bases from V and 9 from J; bases not matched to a gene: 9.

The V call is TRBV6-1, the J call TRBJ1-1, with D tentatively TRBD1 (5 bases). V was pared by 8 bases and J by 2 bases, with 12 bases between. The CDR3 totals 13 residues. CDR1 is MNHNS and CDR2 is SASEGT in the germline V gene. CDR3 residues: CASARQLNTEAFF. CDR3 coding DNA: TGTGCCAGCGCGAGACAGCTAAACACTGAAGCTTTCTTT.

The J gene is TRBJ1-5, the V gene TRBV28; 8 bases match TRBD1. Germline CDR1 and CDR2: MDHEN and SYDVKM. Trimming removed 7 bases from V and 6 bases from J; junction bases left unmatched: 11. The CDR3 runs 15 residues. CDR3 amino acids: CASIPGQGSFQPQHF. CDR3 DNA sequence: TGTGCCAGCATTCCCGGACAGGGTTCCTTTCAGCCCCAGCATTTT.

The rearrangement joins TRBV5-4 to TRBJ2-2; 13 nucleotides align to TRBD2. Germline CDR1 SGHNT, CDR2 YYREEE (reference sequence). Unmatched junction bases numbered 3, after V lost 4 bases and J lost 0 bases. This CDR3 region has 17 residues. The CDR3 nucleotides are TGTGCCAGCAGCGCGGGACTAGCGGGGTCGAACACCGGGGAGCTGTTTTTT. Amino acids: CASSAGLAGSNTGELFF.

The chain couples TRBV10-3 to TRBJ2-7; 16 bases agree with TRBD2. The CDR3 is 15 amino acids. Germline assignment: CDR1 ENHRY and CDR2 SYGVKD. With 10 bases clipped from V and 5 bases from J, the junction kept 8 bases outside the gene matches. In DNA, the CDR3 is TGTGCCACCCGAGGGACTAGCGGGAGGGTCAACGAGCAGTACTTC. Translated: CATRGTSGRVNEQYF.

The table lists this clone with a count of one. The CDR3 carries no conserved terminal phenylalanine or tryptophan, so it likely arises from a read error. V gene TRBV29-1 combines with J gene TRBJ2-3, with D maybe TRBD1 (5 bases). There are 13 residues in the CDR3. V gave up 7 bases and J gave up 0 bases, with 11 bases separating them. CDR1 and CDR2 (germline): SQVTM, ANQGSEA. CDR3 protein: CSDWGRSTDTQYV. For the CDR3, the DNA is TGCAGCGACTGGGGCAGGAGCACAGATACGCAGTATGTT.

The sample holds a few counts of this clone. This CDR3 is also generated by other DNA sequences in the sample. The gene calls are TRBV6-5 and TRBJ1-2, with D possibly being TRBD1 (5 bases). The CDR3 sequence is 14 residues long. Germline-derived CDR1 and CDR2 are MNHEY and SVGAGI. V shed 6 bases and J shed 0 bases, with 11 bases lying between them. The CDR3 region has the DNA TGTGCCAGCAGGCGGGGGGTGGCTAACTATGGCTACACCTTC. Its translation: CASRRGVANYGYTF.

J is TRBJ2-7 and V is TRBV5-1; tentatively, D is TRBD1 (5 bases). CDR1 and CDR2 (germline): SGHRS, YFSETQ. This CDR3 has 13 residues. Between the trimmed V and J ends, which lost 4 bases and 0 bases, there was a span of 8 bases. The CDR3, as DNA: TGCGCCAGCAGCCAGGACAACTCCTACGAGCAGTACTTC. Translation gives CASSQDNSYEQYF.

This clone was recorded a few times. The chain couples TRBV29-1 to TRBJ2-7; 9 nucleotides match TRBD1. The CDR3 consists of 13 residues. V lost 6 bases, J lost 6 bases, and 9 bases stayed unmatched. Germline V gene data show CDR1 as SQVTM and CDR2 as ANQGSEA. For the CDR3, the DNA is TGCAGCGTCTCTACAGGGGGCTCAGGCGAGCAGTACTTC. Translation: CSVSTGGSGEQYF.

CDR3 residues: CASSARRVGHRGGTQYF. For the CDR3, the DNA is TGTGCCAGCAGCGCTAGGAGGGTGGGGCACCGCGGGGGTACGCAGTATTTT. The chain links TRBV7-2 to TRBJ2-3; 7 positions match TRBD2. Losses at the gene ends were 5 bases for V and 8 bases for J; bases not matched to a gene: 19. Per the germline V gene, CDR1 is SGHTA and CDR2 is FQGNSA. The CDR3 has 17 amino acids.

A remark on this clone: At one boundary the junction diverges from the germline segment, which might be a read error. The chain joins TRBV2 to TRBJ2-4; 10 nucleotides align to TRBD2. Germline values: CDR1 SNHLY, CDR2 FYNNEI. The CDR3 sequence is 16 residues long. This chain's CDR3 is CASSEGLAGAQNIQYF. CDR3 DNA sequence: TGTGCCAGCAGTGAAGGTCTAGCGGGAGCCCAAAACATTCAGTACTTC.

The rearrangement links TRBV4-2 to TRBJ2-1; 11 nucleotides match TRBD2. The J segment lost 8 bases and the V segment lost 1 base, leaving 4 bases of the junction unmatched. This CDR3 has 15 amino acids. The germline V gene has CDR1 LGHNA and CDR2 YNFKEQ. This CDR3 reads CASSQGTSGSYEQFF. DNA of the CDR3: TGTGCCAGCAGCCAAGGTACTAGCGGGAGCTATGAGCAGTTCTTC.

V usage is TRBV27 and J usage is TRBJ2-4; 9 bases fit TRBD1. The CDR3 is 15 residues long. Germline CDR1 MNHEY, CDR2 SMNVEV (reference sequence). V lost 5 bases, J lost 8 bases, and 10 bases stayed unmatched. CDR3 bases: TGTGCCAGCAGTGCACCGGGACAGGGTCGGGACATTCAGTACTTC. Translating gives CASSAPGQGRDIQYF.

CDR3 DNA: TGTGCCAGCAACCTCGGACAGGGGGCGCGTGAGCAGTACTTC. Translating gives CASNLGQGAREQYF. This sequence joins TRBV6-1 and TRBJ2-7; 11 nucleotides align to TRBD1. The germline CDR1 and CDR2 sequences are MNHNS and SASEGT. The V and J ends lost 7 bases and 7 bases, in that order; junction bases with no gene match: 9. This CDR3 has 14 residues.

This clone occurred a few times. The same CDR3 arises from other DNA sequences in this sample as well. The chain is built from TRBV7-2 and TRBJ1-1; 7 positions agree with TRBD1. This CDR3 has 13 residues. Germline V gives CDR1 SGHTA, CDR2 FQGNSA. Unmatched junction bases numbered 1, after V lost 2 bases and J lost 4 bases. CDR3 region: CASSLNRGTEAFF. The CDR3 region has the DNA TGTGCCAGCAGCTTAAACAGGGGCACTGAAGCTTTCTTT. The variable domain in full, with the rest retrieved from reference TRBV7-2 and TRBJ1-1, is GAGVSQSPSNKVTEKGKDVELRCDPISGHTALYWYRQSLGQGLEFLIYFQGNSAPDKSGLPSDRFSAERTGGSVSTLTIQRTQQEDSAVYLCASSLNRGTEAFFGQGTRLTVV.

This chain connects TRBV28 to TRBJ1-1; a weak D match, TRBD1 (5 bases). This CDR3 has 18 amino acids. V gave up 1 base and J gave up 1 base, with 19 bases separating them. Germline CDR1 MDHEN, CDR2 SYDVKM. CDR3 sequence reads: CASSLLGGDSYRNTEAFF. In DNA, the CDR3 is TGTGCCAGCAGTTTATTGGGCGGGGACTCCTACAGGAACACTGAAGCTTTCTTT.

The CDR3 spells CASSTVFGAGTEAFF. CDR3 DNA: TGTGCCAGTAGCACGGTCTTTGGGGCTGGCACTGAAGCTTTCTTT. The rearrangement links TRBV19 to TRBJ1-1; TRBD1 is a possible D gene (5 bases). CDR1 LNHDA and CDR2 SQIVND come from the germline V gene (reference sequence). The CDR3 contains 15 residues. V dropped 6 bases and J dropped 4 bases, with 18 bases sitting between them.

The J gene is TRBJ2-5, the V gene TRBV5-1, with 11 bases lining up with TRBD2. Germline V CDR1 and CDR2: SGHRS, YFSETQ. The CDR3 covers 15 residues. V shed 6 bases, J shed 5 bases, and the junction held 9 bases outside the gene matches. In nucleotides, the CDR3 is TGCGCCAGCACCTTAGCGGGGGGGCCTGAGGAGACCCAGTACTTC. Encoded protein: CASTLAGGPEETQYF.

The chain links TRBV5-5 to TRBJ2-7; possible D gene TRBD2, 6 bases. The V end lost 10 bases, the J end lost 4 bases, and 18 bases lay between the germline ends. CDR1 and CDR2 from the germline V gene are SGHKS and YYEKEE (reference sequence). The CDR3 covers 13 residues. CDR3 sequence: CASRETSMYEQYF. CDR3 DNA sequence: TGTGCCTCCCGTGAGACTAGTATGTACGAGCAGTACTTC.

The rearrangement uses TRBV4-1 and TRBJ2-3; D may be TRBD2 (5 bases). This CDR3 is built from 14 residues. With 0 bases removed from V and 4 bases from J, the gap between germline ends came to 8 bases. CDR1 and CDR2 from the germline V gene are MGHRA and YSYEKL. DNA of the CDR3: TGCGCCAGCAGCCAAGATCGAGGGCCAGATACGCAGTATTTT. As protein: CASSQDRGPDTQYF.

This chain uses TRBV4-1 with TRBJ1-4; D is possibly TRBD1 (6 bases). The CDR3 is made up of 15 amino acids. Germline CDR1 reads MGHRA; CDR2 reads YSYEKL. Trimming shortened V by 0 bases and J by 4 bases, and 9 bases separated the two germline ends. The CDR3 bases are TGCGCCAGCAGCCAAGATCAGGGGATTAATGAAAAACTGTTTTTT. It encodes CASSQDQGINEKLFF.

This chain's CDR3 is CASSPCRGSTF. The CDR3 nucleotides read TGCGCCAGCAGTCCCTGCAGGGGGAGCACCTTC. This chain uses TRBV23-1 with TRBJ1-2, with 7 bases that match TRBD1. TRBV23-1 is an ORF, and what it does is uncertain. Trimming took 4 bases from V and 13 from J; bases not matched to a gene: 6. The CDR3 contains 11 residues.

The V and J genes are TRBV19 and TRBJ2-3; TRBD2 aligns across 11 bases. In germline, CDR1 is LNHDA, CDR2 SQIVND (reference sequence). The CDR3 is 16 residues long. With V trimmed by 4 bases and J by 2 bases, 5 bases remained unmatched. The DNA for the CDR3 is TGTGCCAGTAGTACGGGGACTAGCGGCTACACAGATACGCAGTATTTT. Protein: CASSTGTSGYTDTQYF.

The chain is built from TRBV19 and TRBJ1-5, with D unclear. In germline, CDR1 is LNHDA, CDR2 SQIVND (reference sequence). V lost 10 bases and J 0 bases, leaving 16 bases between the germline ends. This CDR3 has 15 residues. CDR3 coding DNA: TGTGCCACCGACCCCGGGAGATATAGCAATCAGCCCCAGCATTTT. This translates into CATDPGRYSNQPQHF.

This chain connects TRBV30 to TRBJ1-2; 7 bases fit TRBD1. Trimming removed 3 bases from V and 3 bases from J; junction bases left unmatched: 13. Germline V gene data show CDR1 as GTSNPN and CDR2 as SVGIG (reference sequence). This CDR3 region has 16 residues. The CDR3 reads CAWRGRGDYRHYGYTF. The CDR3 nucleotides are TGTGCCTGGAGAGGCAGGGGGGATTATAGGCACTATGGCTACACCTTC.

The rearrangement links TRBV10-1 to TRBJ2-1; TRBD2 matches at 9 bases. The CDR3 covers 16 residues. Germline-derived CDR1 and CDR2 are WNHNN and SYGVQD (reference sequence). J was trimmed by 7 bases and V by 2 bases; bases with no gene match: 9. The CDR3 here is CASSEGGSSGENEQFF. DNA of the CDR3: TGCGCCAGCAGTGAGGGGGGTTCTAGCGGGGAAAATGAGCAGTTCTTC.

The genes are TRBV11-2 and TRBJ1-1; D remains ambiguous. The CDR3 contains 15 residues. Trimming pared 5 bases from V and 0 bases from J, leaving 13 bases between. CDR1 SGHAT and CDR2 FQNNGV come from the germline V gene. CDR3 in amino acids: CASSALGSMNTEAFF. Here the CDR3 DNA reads TGTGCCAGCAGCGCTTTGGGGAGCATGAACACTGAAGCTTTCTTT.

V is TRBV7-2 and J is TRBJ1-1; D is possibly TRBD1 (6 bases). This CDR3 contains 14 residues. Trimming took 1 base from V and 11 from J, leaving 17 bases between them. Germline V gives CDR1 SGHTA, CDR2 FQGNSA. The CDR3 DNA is TGTGCCAGCAGCTTAGGCACAGGGAAGGGTATGGCTTTCTTT. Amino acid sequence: CASSLGTGKGMAFF.